These 5 T cell receptor beta chains share one sample of origin, sequenced in a study of OX40 agonist ivuxolimab in advanced cancers. The data were produced by immunoSEQ multiplex PCR, yet TCRdb's version contains in-frame clones alone and is incomplete. The sample contains around 28,000 clones, around 87% of which appear only once. The material sequenced was CD4+ or CD8+ T cells sorted from blood, taken in a trial of the OX40 agonist ivuxolimab. These receptors all stem from an adult with an advanced solid tumor such as melanoma, head and neck, liver or kidney cancer.

This chain uses TRBV10-3 with TRBJ2-1, with TRBD2 as a possible D gene (6 bases). Trimming removed 10 bases from V and 2 bases from J, with 18 bases in between. CDR3 length: 15 amino acids. CDR1 ENHRY and CDR2 SYGVKD come from the germline V gene. This CDR3 is CATHVGRGTYNEQFF. CDR3 DNA: TGTGCCACGCACGTGGGGCGGGGCACCTACAATGAGCAGTTCTTC.

Details on this clone: This CDR3 is also generated by other DNA sequences in the sample. The chain has TRBV29-1 and TRBJ2-7, with a possible D match to TRBD1 (5 bases). The V gene lost 4 bases and the J gene lost 4 bases, with 14 bases spanning the gap. The germline gives CDR1 SQVTM, CDR2 ANQGSEA. CDR3 size: 13 residues. The chain's CDR3 is CSVVGIGAYEQYF. Written as DNA, the CDR3 is TGCAGCGTTGTTGGGATAGGGGCATACGAGCAGTACTTC.

This clone was counted a few times. J is TRBJ2-1 and V is TRBV7-6, with 9 bases identical to TRBD2. The ends lost 5 bases at V and 4 bases at J; junction bases unmatched: 9. This CDR3 is built from 16 residues. Germline CDR1 and CDR2: SGHVS and FNYEAQ. The CDR3 region is CASSPGAGGEYNEQFF. In nucleotides, the CDR3 is TGTGCCAGCAGCCCAGGGGCGGGGGGGGAATACAATGAGCAGTTCTTC.

The chain joins TRBV6-5 to TRBJ2-7, with 12 bases fitting TRBD2. Per the germline V gene, CDR1 is MNHEY and CDR2 is SVGAGI. V gave up 4 bases and J gave up 1 base; unmatched junction bases: 2. The CDR3 consists of 15 residues. The CDR3 nucleotides read TGTGCCAGCAGTTGGACTAGCGGGGCTTCCTACGAGCAGTACTTC. Encoded protein: CASSWTSGASYEQYF.

The rearrangement links TRBV19 to TRBJ2-1, with TRBD2 as a possible D gene (6 bases). The CDR3 totals 13 residues. V lost 6 bases and J 4 bases, leaving 10 bases between the germline ends. The germline V gene encodes CDR1 LNHDA and CDR2 SQIVND (reference sequence). The CDR3 coding sequence is TGTGCCAGTAGGGCGGGAATTTACAATGAGCAGTTCTTC. As protein: CASRAGIYNEQFF.